The 19 T cell receptor beta chains listed next were all sequenced from one sample in a study of cytomegalovirus exposure and HLA in healthy donors. Both 60 Vbeta primers and 13 Jbeta primers went into the PCR. Data came from immunoSEQ multiplex PCR; TCRdb stores just in-frame clones and leaves some out. This sample has about 160,000 clones, with about 65% found just once. Sequenced input: PBMCs. These receptors were obtained from a man between 40 and 49 years old in good health and CMV-seropositive.

The V gene is TRBV9, the J gene TRBJ1-2, with a possible D match to TRBD1 (6 bases). The germline V and J ends were trimmed by 4 bases and 4 bases, with 17 bases remaining between them. The V gene's germline CDR1 is SGDLS and CDR2 YYNGEE. This CDR3 spans 15 amino acids. The CDR3 sequence is CASSPGAGRPYGYTF. DNA for the CDR3: TGTGCCAGCAGCCCAGGGGCAGGCCGACCCTATGGCTACACCTTC.

This sequence joins TRBV6-4 and TRBJ1-2, with D unresolved. CDR1 and CDR2 from the germline V gene are MRHNA and SNTAGT. The CDR3 has 13 amino acids. Trimming cost V 0 bases and J 7 bases, with 9 bases left between them. Here the CDR3 reads CASSDSMASGYTF. DNA for the CDR3: TGTGCCAGCAGTGACTCGATGGCTTCTGGCTACACCTTC.

This chain links TRBV6-1 with TRBJ1-4; D is perhaps TRBD1 (6 bases). Germline CDR1 MNHNS, CDR2 SASEGT. There are 13 residues in the CDR3. V lost 8 bases and J lost 8, with 15 bases in between. CDR3 DNA: TGTGCCAGCGGGGGCAGGGCCTACGAAAAACTGTTTTTT. Amino acids: CASGGRAYEKLFF.

This chain connects TRBV5-3 to TRBJ1-2; D is ambiguous. TRBV5-3 is treated as an ORF (open reading frame) with a function not yet certain. The CDR3 contains 12 residues. Trimming pared 3 bases from V and 5 bases from J, leaving 8 bases between. The CDR3 DNA reads as TGTGCCAGAAGCTCTTCGGGATATGGCTACACCTTC. This sequence encodes CARSSSGYGYTF.

This clone was picked up a small number of times. V and J are TRBV9 and TRBJ2-2, with D hard to call. Per germline, CDR1 SGDLS and CDR2 YYNGEE. The CDR3 has 12 amino acids. V was shortened by 0 bases and J by 6 bases, with 3 bases between the two germline ends. In DNA, the CDR3 is TGTGCCAGCAGCGTAGCTGCCGGGGAGCTGTTTTTT. It specifies CASSVAAGELFF.

The chain has TRBV6-1 and TRBJ1-2; 7 nucleotides align to TRBD1. Germline loops: CDR1 MNHNS, CDR2 SASEGT. After removal of 10 bases from V and 3 bases from J, the junction contained 8 bases not matched to a gene. The CDR3 consists of 13 residues. CDR3 in amino acids: CANQGQADYGYTF. For the CDR3, the DNA is TGTGCCAACCAAGGACAGGCGGACTATGGCTACACCTTC.

This chain connects TRBV25-1 to TRBJ2-7, with 11 bases matching TRBD1. The germline gives CDR1 MGHDK, CDR2 SYGVNS. The CDR3 contains 13 residues. V was pared by 4 bases and J by 5 bases, with 1 base of the junction left unmatched. The CDR3 is CASSVDRGHEQYF. Here the CDR3 DNA reads TGTGCCAGCAGTGTGGACAGGGGGCACGAGCAGTACTTC.

The rearrangement uses TRBV7-2 and TRBJ2-4; 9 nucleotides align to TRBD1. With V trimmed by 2 bases and J by 2 bases, 1 base remained unmatched. Germline V lookup: CDR1 SGHTA, CDR2 FQGNSA. This CDR3 is built from 15 residues. CDR3 loop: CASSLNRGPKNIQYF. The CDR3 DNA sequence: TGTGCCAGCAGCTTAAACAGGGGGCCCAAAAACATTCAGTACTTC.

V and J are TRBV11-1 and TRBJ2-2, with a weak D call TRBD2 (5 bases). Germline V gene data show CDR1 as SGHAT and CDR2 as FQDESV (reference sequence). V was clipped by 5 bases and J by 6 bases, with 7 bases between them. The CDR3 loop spans 12 amino acids. CDR3 sequence: CASSRESGELFF. CDR3 sequence (DNA): TGTGCCAGCAGCCGGGAATCCGGGGAGCTGTTTTTT.

The CDR3 here is CASTLGASGGAANTGELFF. Written as DNA, the CDR3 is TGTGCCAGCACCCTTGGGGCTAGCGGGGGCGCCGCGAACACCGGGGAGCTGTTTTTT. This chain links TRBV7-6 with TRBJ2-2, with 10 bases matching TRBD2. Germline values: CDR1 SGHVS, CDR2 FNYEAQ. Germline trimming cut 7 bases from V and 0 bases from J; bases unmatched to any gene: 14. This CDR3 is built from 19 residues.

On this clone itself: At one end, the junction sequence differs from germline, possibly due to a read error. The rearrangement links TRBV6-4 to TRBJ2-5; unclear D gene. The CDR3 length is 14 residues. The germline gives CDR1 MRHNA, CDR2 SNTAGT. DNA for the CDR3: TGTGTCAGCAGCACCCTCCGGTCCGGGTTGGCCCAGTACTTC. Its protein is CVSSTLRSGLAQYF.

In this sample, this clone turned up a few times. The CDR3 region is CATSGRIGTDYEQYF. The CDR3 nucleotides read TGTGCCACCAGCGGACGAATTGGGACAGACTACGAGCAGTACTTC. The chain couples TRBV15 to TRBJ2-7, with 7 bases aligning to TRBD1. V trimming: 5 bases; J trimming: 3 bases; junction bases outside the gene matches: 10. Germline assignment: CDR1 LNHNV and CDR2 YYDKDF (reference sequence). The CDR3 is 15 amino acids.

This clone was counted between two and nine times. This chain links TRBV5-8 with TRBJ2-1; 15 bases map to TRBD2. The J segment lost 8 bases and the V segment lost 3 bases, leaving 6 bases of the junction unmatched. Germline CDR1 is SGHTS and CDR2 is YDEGEE. This CDR3 spans 16 amino acids. The CDR3 loop reads CASSSGLAGGQDEQFF. The DNA of the CDR3 is TGTGCCAGCAGCTCGGGACTAGCGGGGGGCCAAGATGAGCAGTTCTTC.

The chain carries TRBV4-1 and TRBJ2-5; 9 positions agree with TRBD1. The J call may be faulty, since TRBJ2-7 better matches the DNA end. In germline, CDR1 is MGHRA, CDR2 YSYEKL. This CDR3 has 16 residues. CDR3 nucleotide sequence: TGCGCCAGCAGCCATCCGTCCGGGACAGGGACCTACGAGCAGTACTTC. Its translation is CASSHPSGTGTYEQYF.

The chain links TRBV5-4 to TRBJ2-5; 11 nucleotides agree with TRBD2. Germline assignment: CDR1 SGHNT and CDR2 YYREEE (reference sequence). Losses at the gene ends were 6 bases for V and 5 bases for J; bases not matched to a gene: 6. This CDR3 is 14 amino acids long. This CDR3 reads CASTVSGGAETQYF. The CDR3, as DNA: TGTGCCAGCACCGTTAGCGGGGGGGCCGAGACCCAGTACTTC.

The J gene is TRBJ1-4, the V gene TRBV6-5; D is possibly TRBD1 (5 bases). Trimming left V 6 bases short and J 6 bases short, with 17 bases between. The germline gives CDR1 MNHEY, CDR2 SVGAGI. This CDR3 spans 15 amino acids. The DNA for the CDR3 is TGTGCCAGCAGACCCCTAGGGGTGGCAGATGAAAAACTGTTTTTT. It translates to CASRPLGVADEKLFF.

The count of this clone is one. This chain connects TRBV9 to TRBJ1-5; no clear D gene. The CDR3 extends over 15 amino acids. In germline, CDR1 is SGDLS, CDR2 YYNGEE. V was cut by 3 bases and J by 0 bases, with 10 bases left in between. The CDR3 protein is CASSAGGTSNQPQHF. The CDR3 nucleotides read TGTGCCAGCAGCGCGGGAGGTACTAGCAATCAGCCCCAGCATTTT.

J is TRBJ1-5 and V is TRBV6-4; D remains ambiguous. This CDR3 is 13 amino acids long. CDR1 MRHNA and CDR2 SNTAGT come from the germline V gene. Trimming removed 4 bases from V and 3 bases from J, with 7 bases in between. CDR3 nucleotides: TGTGCCAGCAGTGTGGGCCCCAATCAGCCCCAGCATTTT. Protein sequence: CASSVGPNQPQHF.

On this clone itself: An end of the junction differs from the germline gene, which may be a read error. The same CDR3 also results from other DNA sequences found in this sample. The chain has TRBV7-9 and TRBJ1-5; D gene unclear. Germline loops: CDR1 SEHNR, CDR2 FQNEAQ (reference sequence). This CDR3 has 14 amino acids. The CDR3 sequence is CASSLPGFDQPQHF. Written as DNA, the CDR3 is TGTGCCAGCAGCTTACCGGGATTCGATCAGCCCCAACATTTT.